Listed below are T cell receptor beta chains from one sample, sequenced in a study of human T cells and chemical hapten exposure. TCRdb passed the RACE reads through MiXCR, listing each CDR3 protein once. The table shows fewer than 200,000 distinct CDR3 sequences, with 20% to 25% occurring only once. The sample was whole blood, taken in connection with sensitization to the hapten diphenylcyclopropenone (DPC). Source of these receptors: a woman aged 45-59 years with alopecia areata. Some clones in this sample may be carry-over from other donors' samples. The CDR3 runs from the conserved cysteine through the conserved F or W. Each record gives: D gene, V gene, J gene, clone size, CDR3 protein, CDR3 DNA. D genes are given only for firm matches. Part of the rows lack a size; the others show once, few, many or a class for expanded clones.

>NA|TRBV6-1|TRBJ2-7|NA
CASSILQAYEQYF
TGTGCCAGCAGTATCTTACAGGCCTACGAGCAGTACTTC
>NA|TRBV6-1|TRBJ1-5|NA
CASSERTVDWGQPQHF
TGTGCCAGCAGTGAAAGGACAGTCGACTGGGGTCAGCCCCAGCATTTT
>NA|TRBV5-1|TRBJ1-5|few
CASSLGQAPNQPQHF
TGCGCCAGCAGCTTGGGGCAGGCGCCCAATCAGCCCCAGCATTTT
>NA|TRBV12-3/TRBV12-4|TRBJ1-1|NA
CASRQGSEAFF
TGTGCCAGCAGGCAGGGTTCCGAAGCTTTCTTT
>TRBD2|TRBV20-1|TRBJ2-1|NA
CSARDGLDYNEQFF
TGCAGTGCTAGAGACGGACTAGATTACAATGAGCAGTTCTTC
>NA|TRBV12-3/TRBV12-4|TRBJ1-1|NA
CASSPTGYTEAFF
TGTGCCAGCAGTCCAACAGGATACACTGAAGCTTTCTTT
>NA|TRBV28|TRBJ1-5|NA
CASSPHERGNNQPQHF
TGTGCCAGCAGTCCCCACGAAAGGGGGAACAATCAGCCCCAGCATTTT
>NA|TRBV12-3/TRBV12-4|TRBJ1-5|NA
CASSSTSEKAQPQHF
TGTGCCAGCAGTTCAACATCCGAAAAGGCTCAGCCCCAGCATTTT
>NA|TRBV7-8|TRBJ2-3|NA
CASSLESSAPAKLYF
TGTGCCAGCAGCTTAGAATCTAGCGCACCAGCCAAATTGTATTTT
>NA|TRBV12-3/TRBV12-4|TRBJ1-1|NA
CASLNPVQNTEAFF
TGTGCCAGCCTCAACCCCGTACAGAACACTGAAGCTTTCTTT
>NA|TRBV7-6|TRBJ2-1|NA
CASSRGLAKNEQFF
TGTGCCAGCAGCAGGGGGTTAGCGAAGAATGAGCAGTTCTTC
>NA|TRBV14|TRBJ1-1|NA
CASSPRLDTEAFF
TGTGCCAGCAGCCCCCGGTTGGACACTGAAGCTTTCTTT
>TRBD2|TRBV12-3/TRBV12-4|TRBJ2-1|NA
CASSPGLGGAYNEQFF
TGTGCCAGCAGCCCCGGGTTGGGGGGGGCCTACAATGAGCAGTTCTTC
>NA|TRBV6-6|TRBJ1-1|few
CASSYRTQQGHTEAFF
TGTGCCAGCAGTTACCGAACACAACAGGGACACACTGAAGCTTTCTTT
>NA|TRBV11-3|TRBJ2-5|few
CASSLEGGRETQYF
TGTGCCAGCAGCTTAGAGGGGGGACGAGAGACCCAGTACTTC
>TRBD1|TRBV6-2/TRBV6-3|TRBJ1-1|few
CASRRQGAGNTEAFF
TGTGCCAGCAGGCGACAGGGGGCAGGGAACACTGAAGCTTTCTTT
>TRBD1|TRBV2|TRBJ1-1|few
CASTPDVTGGTEAFF
TGTGCCAGCACCCCAGACGTAACAGGGGGCACTGAAGCTTTCTTT
>NA|TRBV11-2|TRBJ2-5|NA
CASSLEVRVGETQYF
TGTGCCAGCAGCTTAGAAGTCAGGGTAGGAGAGACCCAGTACTTC
>NA|TRBV10-3|TRBJ2-7|NA
CASQERYEQYF
TGTGCCTCACAGGAGAGGTACGAGCAGTACTTC
>TRBD2|TRBV3-1|TRBJ2-5|NA
CASSQGLAVYQETQYF
TGTGCCAGCAGCCAAGGGCTAGCGGTATATCAAGAGACCCAGTACTTC
>NA|TRBV11-3|TRBJ2-3|NA
CASSSTADTQYF
TGTGCCAGCAGCTCTACAGCTGATACGCAGTATTTT
>TRBD1|TRBV10-3|TRBJ1-1|NA
CAISEHRGTTEAFF
TGTGCCATCAGTGAGCACAGGGGGACCACTGAAGCTTTCTTT
>TRBD1|TRBV7-9|TRBJ1-6|NA
CASSPNRGRGWNSPLHF
TGTGCCAGCAGCCCCAACAGGGGGCGAGGATGGAATTCACCCCTCCACTTT
>TRBD1|TRBV5-1|TRBJ2-7|few
CASSLGQGGGYEQYF
TGCGCCAGCAGCCTCGGACAGGGAGGAGGCTACGAGCAGTACTTC
>TRBD1|TRBV5-4|TRBJ2-2|few
CASSPGQGGHFRTGELFF
TGTGCCAGCAGCCCAGGACAGGGTGGGCACTTTAGGACCGGGGAGCTGTTTTTT
>TRBD2|TRBV15|TRBJ2-1|few
CATNPGLAGGDEQFF
TGTGCCACCAACCCGGGACTAGCGGGAGGGGATGAGCAGTTCTTC
>NA|TRBV19|TRBJ2-7|NA
CASNLHYDSSYEQYF
TGTGCCAGTAATCTCCACTACGACAGCTCCTACGAGCAGTACTTC
>NA|TRBV10-3|TRBJ2-7|NA
CAINPGITYEQYF
TGTGCCATCAATCCGGGAATTACCTACGAGCAGTACTTC
>TRBD1|TRBV6-5|TRBJ1-5|few
CASRLSQGAEQPQHF
TGTGCCAGCAGACTAAGTCAGGGGGCGGAACAGCCCCAGCATTTT
>NA|TRBV2|TRBJ2-1|once
CASSEVRGPYNEQFF
TGTGCCAGCAGTGAAGTGAGGGGTCCCTACAATGAGCAGTTCTTC
>TRBD1|TRBV6-1|TRBJ1-5|NA
CASSEARGTGQPQHF
TGTGCCAGCAGTGAAGCCAGGGGGACGGGTCAGCCCCAGCATTTT
>NA|TRBV10-3|TRBJ2-3|NA
CAISETTSTDTQYF
TGTGCCATCAGTGAGACAACTAGCACAGATACGCAGTATTTT
>TRBD2|TRBV12-5|TRBJ2-1|NA
CASGLRGGVGDNEQFF
TGTGCTAGTGGTTTGCGGGGGGGCGTCGGAGACAATGAGCAGTTCTTC
>TRBD2|TRBV7-2|TRBJ2-1|NA
CASSSGLAGGPYNEQFF
TGTGCCAGCAGCTCGGGACTAGCGGGAGGTCCCTACAATGAGCAGTTCTTC
>TRBD2|TRBV9|TRBJ2-7|once
CVSSVGREFTYEQYF
TGTGTCAGCAGCGTGGGGCGGGAGTTCACCTACGAGCAGTACTTC
>NA|TRBV21-1|TRBJ1-3|many
CASNLGWGRMRNTIYF
TGTGCCAGCAACCTAGGGTGGGGCCGGATGAGAAACACCATATATTTT